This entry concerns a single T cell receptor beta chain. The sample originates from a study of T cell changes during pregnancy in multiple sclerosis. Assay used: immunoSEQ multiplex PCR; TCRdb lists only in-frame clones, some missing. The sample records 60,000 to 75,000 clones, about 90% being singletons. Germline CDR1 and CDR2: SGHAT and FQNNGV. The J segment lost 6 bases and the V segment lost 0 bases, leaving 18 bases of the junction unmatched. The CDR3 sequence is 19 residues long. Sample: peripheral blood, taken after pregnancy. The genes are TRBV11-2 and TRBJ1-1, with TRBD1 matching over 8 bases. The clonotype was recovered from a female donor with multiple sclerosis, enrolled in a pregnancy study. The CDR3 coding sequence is TGTGCCAGCAGCTTAGATTTCGAGGTATATGGGGACAGGTACGCTGAAGCTTTCTTT. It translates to CASSLDFEVYGDRYAEAFF.